This TCR beta chain was documented in a study of post-analysis software for immune sequencing data. Study context: Patients with relapsing-remitting, secondary progressive and progressive-relapsing multiple sclerosis courses were all represented.

Carried by the TCR beta cDNA libraries were unique molecular identifiers. Via MiXCR, TCRdb re-called the PCR reads, giving one row per CDR3 protein. The table records about 160,000 distinct CDR3 sequences, under 40% of them present only once. CDR3 length: 16 residues. Germline loops: CDR1 MNHEY, CDR2 SMNVEV (reference sequence). With 1 base clipped from V and 4 bases from J, the junction kept 7 bases outside the gene matches. This clonotype was obtained from a girl aged 10 to 17 with multiple sclerosis. The V call is TRBV27, the J call TRBJ2-1, with 7 bases identical to TRBD2. Sequenced material: blood, taken after autologous hematopoietic stem cell transplantation. The CDR3 DNA follows: TGTGCCAGCAGTTTATACCCAGCGGGGCCTTACAATGAGCAGTTCTTC. Residues: CASSLYPAGPYNEQFF.